This T cell receptor beta chain was observed in a study of T cell changes during pregnancy in multiple sclerosis. This clone showed up just a few times. Sequencing was performed with immunoSEQ multiplex PCR; in TCRdb, only in-frame clones are kept and a portion is missing. This table has under 60,000 clones, around 94% appearing once. The CDR3 consists of 15 residues. The germline V gene has CDR1 SEHNR and CDR2 FQNEAQ (reference sequence). V dropped 5 bases and J dropped 4; count of bases not matched to a gene: 3. The sequence derives from a female donor with multiple sclerosis, enrolled in a pregnancy study. The sample was CD4+ T cells from peripheral blood mononuclear cells, taken in the third trimester of pregnancy. The chain links TRBV7-9 to TRBJ1-6, with 9 bases identical to TRBD1. The CDR3 bases are TGTGCCAGCAGCACCGGGACAGGGTATAATTCACCCCTCCACTTT. Encoded protein: CASSTGTGYNSPLHF.